A selection of T cell receptor beta chains follows, all from one sample in a study of T cells in Graves' hyperthyroidism and ophthalmopathy. TCRdb re-analysed the multiplex PCR reads in MiXCR, keeping a single row per CDR3 protein. This sample carries about 570,000 distinct CDR3 sequences, 13% to 15% of them seen once, and the ten largest clones take approximately 13%. The sample was blood. Receptors were obtained from a woman in her forties with Graves' hyperthyroidism. Both conserved end residues are part of each CDR3. D genes are given only for firm matches.

>TRBV14|TRBJ2-7|TRBD2
CASSQDWLAGGPGEQYF
>TRBV20-1|TRBJ2-7|TRBD2
CSASSGRAVYEQYF
>TRBV9|TRBJ2-4|.
CASSVSGSAKNIQYF
>TRBV28|TRBJ2-3|TRBD1
CASSLFPVFLRRTGDTYTQYF
>TRBV9|TRBJ2-2|TRBD2
CASSVRAGGAYSTGELFF
>TRBV4-1|TRBJ2-3|TRBD2
CASSQLAGAADTQYF
>TRBV5-1|TRBJ2-5|TRBD1
CASSSVGTEETQYF
>TRBV20-1|TRBJ1-4|.
CSASSSMGRINEKLFF
>TRBV7-9|TRBJ2-3|.
CASSLAKDSGPQYF
>TRBV4-1|TRBJ2-3|.
CASSQVASDTQYF
>TRBV2|TRBJ2-7|.
CASNVGYEQYF
>TRBV24-1|TRBJ2-1|TRBD2
CATSDLTSGNYNEQFF
>TRBV27|TRBJ2-7|.
CASTNHYEQYF
>TRBV6-1|TRBJ1-2|.
CASSAIPRGYTF
>TRBV19|TRBJ1-5|.
CASRPGQLSTYQPQHF
>TRBV2|TRBJ2-2|TRBD2
CASSEALGLAGPNTGELFF
>TRBV28|TRBJ2-1|TRBD2
CASSLGLAGGDNEQFF
>TRBV9|TRBJ1-4|.
CASSALQGRNEKLFF
>TRBV10-3|TRBJ2-7|TRBD1
CAISGGTGTYEQYF
>TRBV20-1|TRBJ2-1|TRBD2
CSAKLLAGGFNEQFF
>TRBV7-8|TRBJ2-1|.
CASSSLTGDEQFF
>TRBV11-2|TRBJ2-1|.
CASSLGSPINEQFF
>TRBV2|TRBJ2-1|.
CASSTQGGPYNEQFF
>TRBV6-1|TRBJ1-1|TRBD1
CASSGKRDSSLHTEAFF
>TRBV15|TRBJ1-2|TRBD1
CATSRDQGQGFGYTF
>TRBV20-1|TRBJ2-1|TRBD2
CSAQAGLYNEQFF
>TRBV5-1|TRBJ2-5|.
CASSSLYPQETQYF
>TRBV7-9|TRBJ2-5|TRBD1
CASSPIPGQGSGETQYF
>TRBV29-1|TRBJ2-3|TRBD2
CSAPASGGTDTQYF
>TRBV27|TRBJ2-3|TRBD2
CASSLLAGPLDTQYF
>TRBV29-1|TRBJ2-7|.
CSVQGGSYEQYF
>TRBV4-1|TRBJ2-7|TRBD2
CASSQELAGGYEQYF
>TRBV5-8|TRBJ2-3|.
CASSPGWGGLGTDTQYF
>TRBV12-3/TRBV12-4|TRBJ2-5|.
CASSLGVVTQYF
>TRBV2|TRBJ1-1|TRBD1
CASSGQGEGTYTEAFF
>TRBV7-6|TRBJ2-2|.
CASRGATSGELFF